The 18 T cell receptor beta chains below all came from one sample that was sequenced in a study of T cell responses to AZD1222 COVID-19 vaccine. This table comes from immunoSEQ multiplex PCR, and its TCRdb copy is limited to in-frame clones, with some not included. The sample has 110,000 or so clones, just under 90% seen once. The sample here was peripheral blood, taken on day 0 of AZD1222 vaccination. All receptors derive from an adult in good health.

V and J are TRBV13 and TRBJ1-2, with D hard to call. The CDR3 totals 19 residues. Germline assignment: CDR1 PRHDT and CDR2 FYEKMQ (reference sequence). Deletions cut 5 bases from V and 5 bases from J, with 30 bases between. CDR3 amino acids: CASSTSPSTRTGKSYGYTF. CDR3 nucleotides: TGTGCCAGCAGCACCTCTCCCTCCACTCGGACGGGGAAGTCATATGGCTACACCTTC.

The V and J genes are TRBV24-1 and TRBJ2-1; 8 nucleotides align to TRBD2. Unmatched junction bases numbered 6, after V lost 3 bases and J lost 0 bases. Per the germline V gene, CDR1 is KGHDR and CDR2 is SFDVKD. CDR3 size: 17 residues. As DNA, the CDR3 is TGTGCCACCAGTGATACGGTCCGGGGGGGCTCCTACAATGAGCAGTTCTTC. It is translated as CATSDTVRGGSYNEQFF.

This chain connects TRBV29-1 to TRBJ2-5, with D maybe TRBD2 (6 bases). Trimming took off 4 bases at V and 12 bases at J, with 9 bases between the two ends. The CDR3 runs to 9 residues. CDR1 and CDR2 (germline): SQVTM, ANQGSEA. The CDR3 protein is CSVGREEYF. CDR3 sequence (DNA): TGCAGCGTTGGTAGGGAGGAGTACTTC.

The rearrangement links TRBV3-1 (or the pseudogene TRBV3-2) to TRBJ1-6, with 7 bases identical to TRBD1. With V trimmed by 4 bases and J by 7 bases, 7 bases remained unmatched. The CDR3 has 15 amino acids. Germline loops: CDR1 LGHDT, CDR2 YNNKEL (reference sequence). DNA for the CDR3: TGTGCCAGCAGCCGTACTGGGGACAGCAATTCACCCCTCCACTTT. This codes for CASSRTGDSNSPLHF.

This chain links TRBV3-1 (or the pseudogene TRBV3-2) with TRBJ1-1; D is undetermined. The germline V gene has CDR1 LGHDT and CDR2 YNNKEL (reference sequence). The V end lost 3 bases, the J end lost 6 bases, and 14 bases lay between the germline ends. CDR3 length: 14 amino acids. The CDR3 bases are TGTGCCAGCAGCCAGGGTCCCTCCCGGGCTGAAGCTTTCTTT. This gives the protein CASSQGPSRAEAFF.

The chain joins TRBV7-8 to TRBJ2-5; D remains unclear. Germline V lookup: CDR1 SGHVS, CDR2 FQNEAQ. V was trimmed by 3 bases and J by 5 bases, leaving 7 bases between them. The CDR3 has 12 amino acids. The DNA of the CDR3 is TGTGCCAGCAGCTTTCTTGCGGAGACCCAGTACTTC. It yields the protein CASSFLAETQYF.

With regard to this clone: At the DNA level, this CDR3 is encoded by other sequences in the same sample as well. The rearrangement uses TRBV2 and TRBJ2-5, with D uncertain. Germline loops: CDR1 SNHLY, CDR2 FYNNEI. This CDR3 has 12 residues. The V gene lost 4 bases and the J gene lost 5 bases, with 8 bases spanning the gap. The CDR3 sequence: CASSVGSETQYF. The CDR3 DNA reads TGTGCCAGCAGTGTGGGGTCGGAGACCCAGTACTTC.

The gene calls are TRBV7-6 and TRBJ2-1; D may be TRBD1 (5 bases). The CDR3 totals 15 residues. The germline gives CDR1 SGHVS, CDR2 FNYEAQ. Trimming took off 5 bases at V and 6 bases at J, with 17 bases between the two ends. The CDR3 nucleotides read TGTGCCAGCAGCCCCGCCGCAGGGAAGGGCAATGAGCAGTTCTTC. Amino acid sequence: CASSPAAGKGNEQFF.

The chain combines TRBV3-1 (or the pseudogene TRBV3-2) with TRBJ1-5, with D unclear. CDR3 size: 15 residues. The germline CDR1 and CDR2 sequences are LGHDT and YNNKEL (reference sequence). The germline V and J ends were trimmed by 4 bases and 0 bases, with 10 bases remaining between them. Here the CDR3 reads CASSPRGISNQPQHF. The CDR3 DNA reads as TGTGCCAGCAGCCCCCGTGGCATTAGCAATCAGCCCCAGCATTTT.

With respect to this clone: An end of the junction differs from the germline gene, which may be a read error. The V and J genes are TRBV14 and TRBJ1-2; D unresolved. The length of the CDR3 is 14 residues. Germline CDR1 SGHDN, CDR2 FVKESK. CDR3 in amino acids: CASSQEEIAALSNF. The CDR3 nucleotides are TGTGCCAGCAGCCAAGAGGAGATAGCAGCGCTCTCAAACTTC.

V is TRBV28 and J is TRBJ1-3; 7 nucleotides agree with TRBD1. The junction had 6 bases not matched to a gene; V was cut back by 6 bases and J by 1 base. Per germline, CDR1 MDHEN and CDR2 SYDVKM. There are 15 residues in the CDR3. The CDR3 is CASSTPGGSGNTIYF. Written as DNA, the CDR3 is TGTGCCAGCAGCACACCAGGGGGATCTGGAAACACCATATATTTT.

The chain recombines TRBV28 with TRBJ1-5, with D possibly TRBD1 on 6 matching bases. CDR3 length: 14 residues. Germline V gene lookup returns CDR1 MDHEN and CDR2 SYDVKM. The V and J ends lost 2 bases and 11 bases respectively, with 16 bases between them. The CDR3 protein is CASSLGTSTQTQHF. The CDR3 nucleotides read TGTGCCAGCAGTTTAGGGACATCTACCCAAACCCAGCATTTT.

This clone was found once. The chain joins TRBV7-3 to TRBJ2-3; D possibly corresponds to TRBD1 (6 bases). The V end lost 3 bases, the J end lost 2 bases, and 12 bases lay between the germline ends. CDR3 length equals 15 residues. CDR1 is SGHTA, CDR2 FQGTGA, per germline. As DNA, the CDR3 is TGTGCCAGCAGCTTGCTCGGGACAACCACAGATACGCAGTATTTT. Amino acid sequence: CASSLLGTTTDTQYF.

V is TRBV6-5 and J is TRBJ2-6; D remains ambiguous. V lost 4 bases to trimming and J lost 2 bases, with 6 bases between them. From germline, CDR1 is MNHEY and CDR2 SVGAGI. The CDR3 loop spans 14 amino acids. The CDR3 sequence: CASSLSTGANVLTF. The CDR3 DNA reads as TGTGCCAGCAGTTTATCCACTGGGGCCAACGTCCTGACTTTC.

V and J are TRBV4-1 and TRBJ2-1; D gene uncertain. The length of the CDR3 is 16 residues. CDR1 is MGHRA and CDR2 is YSYEKL in the germline V gene. Trimming took off 0 bases at V and 0 bases at J, with 9 bases between the two ends. The CDR3 bases are TGCGCCAGCAGCCAAGAATGGTCCTACTCCTACAATGAGCAGTTCTTC. Translated, it gives CASSQEWSYSYNEQFF.

The CDR3 is CASSLYRETYEQYF. The CDR3 coding sequence is TGTGCCAGCAGCCTTTACAGAGAAACGTACGAGCAGTACTTC. V usage is TRBV7-2 and J usage is TRBJ2-7; D unclear. CDR1 and CDR2 (germline): SGHTA, FQGNSA. The CDR3 is made up of 14 amino acids. Deletions cut 5 bases from V and 4 bases from J, with 15 bases between.

The CDR3 DNA reads as TGTGCCAGCAGCTTAGCCTTGGGGGGCGGGGAGACCCAGTACTTC. This gives the protein CASSLALGGGETQYF. The chain is built from TRBV7-6 and TRBJ2-5, with D perhaps TRBD1 or TRBD2 (6 bases each). Trimming removed 0 bases from V and 5 bases from J, with 13 bases in between. Per the germline V gene, CDR1 is SGHVS and CDR2 is FNYEAQ. The CDR3 extends over 15 amino acids.

The V and J genes are TRBV30 and TRBJ2-3, with a weak D call TRBD1 (6 bases). The germline gives CDR1 GTSNPN, CDR2 SVGIG (reference sequence). This CDR3 region has 11 residues. The CDR3 DNA is TGTGCTCAAAAGGGGGAAGATACGCAGTATTTT. As protein: CAQKGEDTQYF.